These T cell receptor beta chains were read from a single sample in a study of OX40 agonist ivuxolimab in advanced cancers. Data came from immunoSEQ multiplex PCR; TCRdb stores just in-frame clones and leaves some out. The sample has 20,000 to 25,000 clones; approximately 87% are singletons. Here the sequenced sample was CD4+ or CD8+ T cells sorted from blood, taken in a trial of the OX40 agonist ivuxolimab. The source is an adult with an advanced solid tumor such as melanoma, head and neck, liver or kidney cancer. The CDR3 runs from the conserved cysteine through the conserved F or W. D genes are given only for firm matches. Only some rows state a clone size, as once, few, many or a class for expanded clones.

V	D	J	size	CDR3	DNA
TRBV5-6	-	TRBJ2-3	-	CASSFWAEGDTQYF	TGTGCCAGCAGCTTCTGGGCGGAGGGAGATACGCAGTATTTT
TRBV6-7	TRBD1	TRBJ1-1	-	CASSYVDRGSVGGKGTFF	TGTGCCAGCAGTTACGTGGACAGGGGCTCAGTTGGGGGAAAGGGGACTTTCTTT
TRBV25-1	TRBD1	TRBJ2-5	-	CASGPTRQGRIKETQYF	TGTGCCAGCGGACCAACTAGACAGGGGAGGATAAAAGAGACCCAGTACTTC
TRBV9	-	TRBJ2-1	once	CASSVASGAYNEQFF	TGTGCCAGCAGCGTAGCAAGCGGCGCCTACAATGAGCAGTTCTTC
TRBV27	TRBD2	TRBJ2-7	-	CASSFFGGGSYEQYF	TGTGCCAGCAGTTTTTTCGGCGGGGGGTCCTACGAGCAGTACTTC
TRBV13	-	TRBJ1-1	-	CASSPLGRKNTEAFF	TGTGCCAGCAGCCCTCTAGGTAGGAAGAACACTGAAGCTTTCTTT
TRBV30	-	TRBJ1-2	-	CAWSTVDSRSYGYTF	TGTGCCTGGAGTACGGTGGACAGTCGATCCTATGGCTACACCTTC
TRBV27	TRBD1	TRBJ1-6	-	CASSSSGGTNSPLHF	TGTGCCAGCAGTTCCTCAGGGGGCACTAATTCACCCCTCCACTTT
TRBV2	-	TRBJ1-2	-	CASRTAGLYGYTF	TGTGCCAGCAGGACCGCGGGCCTCTATGGCTACACCTTC
TRBV9	TRBD2	TRBJ2-7	-	CASSAGTSTYEQYF	TGTGCCAGCAGCGCCGGGACTAGCACTTACGAGCAGTACTTC
TRBV18	-	TRBJ2-3	-	CASSPLKGLRADTQYF	TGTGCCAGCTCACCACTCAAGGGGTTGCGGGCAGATACGCAGTATTTT
TRBV9	-	TRBJ1-6	-	CASSVGSSYNSPLHF	TGTGCCAGCAGCGTAGGAAGCTCCTATAATTCACCCCTCCACTTT
TRBV10-3	TRBD1	TRBJ1-5	once	CAIGETGINQPQHF	TGTGCCATCGGGGAGACAGGGATCAATCAGCCCCAGCATTTT
TRBV2	-	TRBJ1-6	-	CASSTYPSLNSPLHF	TGTGCCAGCTCAACCTACCCCAGTCTCAATTCACCCCTCCACTTT
TRBV5-6	-	TRBJ1-2	once	CASSLGDSDYGYTF	TGTGCCAGCAGCTTAGGGGACTCCGACTATGGCTACACCTTC
TRBV19	TRBD1	TRBJ1-1	few	CASSRTGEYTEAFF	TGTGCCAGTAGTAGGACAGGGGAGTACACTGAAGCTTTCTTT
TRBV29-1	-	TRBJ1-1	-	CSVWVRTTEAFF	TGCAGCGTGTGGGTGAGGACAACTGAAGCTTTCTTT
TRBV6-6	-	TRBJ1-2	-	CASSYSMGSYGYTF	TGTGCCAGCAGTTACTCAATGGGGAGCTATGGCTACACCTTC
TRBV30	TRBD1	TRBJ2-7	-	CAWSVLGQGAYEQYF	TGTGCCTGGAGTGTATTGGGACAGGGGGCCTACGAGCAGTACTTC
TRBV4-2	-	TRBJ1-4	-	CASSGEGTNEKLFF	TGTGCCAGCAGCGGAGAGGGAACTAATGAAAAACTGTTTTTT
TRBV4-1	-	TRBJ2-6	-	CASSQEWDSGANVLTF	TGCGCCAGCAGCCAAGAGTGGGACTCTGGGGCCAACGTCCTGACTTTC
TRBV19	TRBD2	TRBJ2-7	-	CASSMLAGGSYEQYF	TGTGCCAGTAGTATGCTAGCGGGGGGCTCCTACGAGCAGTACTTC
TRBV7-3	-	TRBJ2-7	-	CASSLGRAGEGYEQYF	TGTGCCAGCAGCTTAGGAAGGGCAGGTGAGGGCTACGAGCAGTACTTC
TRBV5-6	TRBD1	TRBJ1-2	-	CASSPGQGDYGYTF	TGTGCCAGCAGCCCGGGACAGGGTGACTATGGCTACACCTTC
TRBV5-1	TRBD1	TRBJ1-1	-	CASSPTGGRWTEAFF	TGCGCCAGCAGCCCGACAGGGGGCCGGTGGACTGAAGCTTTCTTT
TRBV19	TRBD1	TRBJ1-5	-	CASSIVRQGDSNQPQHF	TGTGCCAGTAGTATAGTCCGACAGGGAGATAGCAATCAGCCCCAGCATTTT
TRBV27	TRBD2	TRBJ2-1	once	CASRAGLADYNEQFF	TGTGCCAGCAGAGCGGGACTAGCGGATTACAATGAGCAGTTCTTC
TRBV29-1	-	TRBJ2-7	-	CSVESRDSSYEQYF	TGCAGCGTTGAATCCCGGGACTCATCCTACGAGCAGTACTTC
TRBV4-1	TRBD1	TRBJ1-2	-	CASSQDPQGAQNYGYTF	TGCGCCAGCAGCCAAGATCCCCAGGGGGCGCAAAATTATGGCTACACCTTC
TRBV30	TRBD2	TRBJ2-2	-	CACTPTGRGSKGELFF	TGTGCCTGCACCCCCACTGGGCGGGGGTCAAAAGGGGAGCTGTTTTTT
TRBV7-2	-	TRBJ2-3	-	CASSLGLSHSTDTQYF	TGTGCCAGCAGCTTAGGACTTTCTCATAGCACAGATACGCAGTATTTT
TRBV9	TRBD2	TRBJ2-7	-	CASSAGGISSYEQYF	TGTGCCAGCAGCGCGGGGGGAATAAGCTCCTACGAGCAGTACTTC
TRBV5-1	-	TRBJ2-1	-	CASSLNGNEQFF	TGCGCCAGCAGCTTGAACGGCAATGAGCAGTTCTTC
TRBV9	TRBD1	TRBJ2-5	few	CASSALRGRAETQYF	TGTGCCAGCAGTGCTCTCAGGGGGCGGGCAGAGACCCAGTACTTC
TRBV7-2	-	TRBJ1-1	-	CASSPGYTEAFF	TGTGCCAGCAGCCCCGGCTACACTGAAGCTTTCTTT
TRBV21-1	-	TRBJ1-2	few	CASSKFWGDSYGYTF	TGTGCCAGCAGCAAATTCTGGGGGGACAGCTATGGCTACACCTTC
TRBV7-9	TRBD2	TRBJ2-3	-	CASSLSRAGGTQDTQYF	TGTGCCAGCAGCTTAAGTCGGGCGGGGGGGACTCAGGATACGCAGTATTTT
TRBV4-1	-	TRBJ1-1	-	CASSQSDTEAFF	TGCGCCAGCAGCCAGAGTGACACTGAAGCTTTCTTT
TRBV5-8	-	TRBJ1-1	-	CASSVGAEAFF	TGTGCCAGCAGCGTCGGGGCTGAAGCTTTCTTT
TRBV4-1	TRBD2	TRBJ2-1	-	CASSPSSGGNNEQFF	TGCGCCAGCAGCCCCTCTAGCGGGGGAAACAATGAGCAGTTCTTC
TRBV9	-	TRBJ1-6	-	CASSTGNNSPLHF	TGTGCCAGCTCAACAGGGAATAATTCACCCCTCCACTTT